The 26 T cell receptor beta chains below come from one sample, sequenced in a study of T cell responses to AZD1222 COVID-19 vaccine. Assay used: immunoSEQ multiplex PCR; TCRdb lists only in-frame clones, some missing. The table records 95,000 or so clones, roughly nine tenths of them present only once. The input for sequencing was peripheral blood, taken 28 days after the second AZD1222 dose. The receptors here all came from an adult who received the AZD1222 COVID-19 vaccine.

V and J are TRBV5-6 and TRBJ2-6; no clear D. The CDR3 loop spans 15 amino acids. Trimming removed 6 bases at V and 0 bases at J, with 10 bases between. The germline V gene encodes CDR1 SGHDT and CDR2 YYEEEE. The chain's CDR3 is CASTFAPSGANVLTF. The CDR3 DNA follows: TGTGCCAGCACCTTTGCCCCCTCTGGGGCCAACGTCCTGACTTTC.

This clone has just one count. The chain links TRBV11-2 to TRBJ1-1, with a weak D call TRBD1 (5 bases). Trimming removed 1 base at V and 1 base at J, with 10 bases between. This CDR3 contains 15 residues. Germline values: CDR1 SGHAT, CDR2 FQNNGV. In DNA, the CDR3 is TGTGCCAGCAGCTTAGCCGGGGCGCGGAACACTGAAGCTTTCTTT. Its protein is CASSLAGARNTEAFF. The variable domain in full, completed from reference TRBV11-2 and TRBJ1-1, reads EAGVAQSPRYKIIEKRQSVAFWCNPISGHATLYWYQQILGQGPKLLIQFQNNGVVDDSQLPKDRFSAERLKGVDSTLKIQPAKLEDSAVYLCASSLAGARNTEAFFGQGTRLTVV.

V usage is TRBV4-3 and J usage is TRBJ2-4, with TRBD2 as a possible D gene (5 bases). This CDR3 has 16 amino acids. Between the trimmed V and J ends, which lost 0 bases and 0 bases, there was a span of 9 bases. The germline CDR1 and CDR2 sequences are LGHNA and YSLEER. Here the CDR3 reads CASSQDRLLAKNIQYF. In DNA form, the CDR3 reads TGCGCCAGCAGCCAAGATCGACTACTAGCCAAAAACATTCAGTACTTC.

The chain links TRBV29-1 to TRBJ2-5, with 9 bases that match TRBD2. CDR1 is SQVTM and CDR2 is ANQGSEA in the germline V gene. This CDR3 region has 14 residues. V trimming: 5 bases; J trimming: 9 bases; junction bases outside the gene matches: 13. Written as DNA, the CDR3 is TGCAGCGTTCATCCTAGCGGGGCCAGTTTGGCCCAGTACTTC. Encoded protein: CSVHPSGASLAQYF.

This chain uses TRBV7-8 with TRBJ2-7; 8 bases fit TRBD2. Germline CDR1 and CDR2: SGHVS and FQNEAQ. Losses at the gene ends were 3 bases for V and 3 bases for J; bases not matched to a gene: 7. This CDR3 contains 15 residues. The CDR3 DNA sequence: TGTGCCAGCAGCTTCCTGGCGGGGGGAAACTACGAGCAGTACTTC. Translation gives CASSFLAGGNYEQYF.

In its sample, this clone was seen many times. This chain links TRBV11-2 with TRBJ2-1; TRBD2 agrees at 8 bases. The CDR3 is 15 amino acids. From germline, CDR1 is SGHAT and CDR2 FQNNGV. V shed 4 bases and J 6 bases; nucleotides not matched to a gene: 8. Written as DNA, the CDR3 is TGTGCCAGCAGCTCCAGACTAAGCGGGAGCAATGAGCAGTTCTTC. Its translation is CASSSRLSGSNEQFF. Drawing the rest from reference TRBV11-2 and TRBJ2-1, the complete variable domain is EAGVAQSPRYKIIEKRQSVAFWCNPISGHATLYWYQQILGQGPKLLIQFQNNGVVDDSQLPKDRFSAERLKGVDSTLKIQPAKLEDSAVYLCASSSRLSGSNEQFFGPGTRLTVL.

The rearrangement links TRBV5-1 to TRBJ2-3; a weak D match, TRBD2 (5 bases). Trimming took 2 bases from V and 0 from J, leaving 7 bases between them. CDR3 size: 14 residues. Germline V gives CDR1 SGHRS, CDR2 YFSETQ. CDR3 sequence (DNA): TGCGCCAGCAGCTTTGAGCGGAGCACAGATACGCAGTATTTT. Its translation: CASSFERSTDTQYF. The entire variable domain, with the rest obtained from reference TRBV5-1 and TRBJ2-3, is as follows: KAGVTQTPRYLIKTRGQQVTLSCSPISGHRSVSWYQQTPGQGLQFLFEYFSETQRNKGNFPGRFSGRQFSNSRSEMNVSTLELGDSALYLCASSFERSTDTQYFGPGTRLTVL.

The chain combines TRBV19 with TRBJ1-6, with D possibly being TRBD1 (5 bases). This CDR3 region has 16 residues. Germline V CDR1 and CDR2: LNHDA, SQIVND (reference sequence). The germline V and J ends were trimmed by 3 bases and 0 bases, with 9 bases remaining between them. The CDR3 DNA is TGTGCCAGTAGTATCCTCGGGGGCTCCTATAATTCACCCCTCCACTTT. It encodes CASSILGGSYNSPLHF.

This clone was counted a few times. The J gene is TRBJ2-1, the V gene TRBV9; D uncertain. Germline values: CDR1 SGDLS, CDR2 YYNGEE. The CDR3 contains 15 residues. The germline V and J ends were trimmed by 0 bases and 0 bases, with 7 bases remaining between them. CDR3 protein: CASSVGVGSYNEQFF. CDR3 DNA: TGTGCCAGCAGCGTAGGTGTGGGCTCCTACAATGAGCAGTTCTTC.

The CDR3 nucleotides are TGTGCCAGCAGCCCACAGGGACTTAGCAATCAGCCCCAGCATTTT. It encodes CASSPQGLSNQPQHF. V is TRBV5-6 and J is TRBJ1-5, with D perhaps matching TRBD1 (6 bases). The germline V gene has CDR1 SGHDT and CDR2 YYEEEE. The length of the CDR3 is 15 residues. V lost 4 bases, J lost 0 bases, and 11 bases lay in between.

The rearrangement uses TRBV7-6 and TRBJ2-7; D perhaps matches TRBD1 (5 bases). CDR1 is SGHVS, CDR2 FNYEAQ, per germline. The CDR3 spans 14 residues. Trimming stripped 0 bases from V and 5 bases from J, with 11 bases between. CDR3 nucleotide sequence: TGTGCCAGCAGCTTAGCGGGCAGGGTAGACGAGCAGTACTTC. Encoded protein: CASSLAGRVDEQYF.

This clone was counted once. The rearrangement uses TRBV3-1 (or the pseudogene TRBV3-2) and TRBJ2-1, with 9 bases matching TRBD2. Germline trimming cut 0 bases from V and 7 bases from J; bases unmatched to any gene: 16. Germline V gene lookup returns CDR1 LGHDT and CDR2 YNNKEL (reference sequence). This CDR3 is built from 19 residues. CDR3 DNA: TGTGCCAGCAGCCAAGATCTAAGAGCGGGAGGCCACCCTGGGAATGAGCAGTTCTTC. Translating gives CASSQDLRAGGHPGNEQFF.

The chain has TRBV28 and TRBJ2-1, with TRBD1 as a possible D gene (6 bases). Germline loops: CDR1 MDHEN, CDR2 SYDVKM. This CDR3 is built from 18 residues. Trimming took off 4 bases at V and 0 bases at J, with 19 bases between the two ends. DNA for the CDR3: TGTGCCAGCAGTTCCGCCCAGATACAGGGCAGCTCCTACAATGAGCAGTTCTTC. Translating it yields CASSSAQIQGSSYNEQFF.

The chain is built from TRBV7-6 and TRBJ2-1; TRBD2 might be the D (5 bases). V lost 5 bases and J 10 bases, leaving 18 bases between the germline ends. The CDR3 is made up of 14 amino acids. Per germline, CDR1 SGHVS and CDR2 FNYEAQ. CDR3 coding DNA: TGTGCCAGCAGCGCGAGCTTCGGGGAGTGGGAGCAGTTCTTC. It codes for CASSASFGEWEQFF.

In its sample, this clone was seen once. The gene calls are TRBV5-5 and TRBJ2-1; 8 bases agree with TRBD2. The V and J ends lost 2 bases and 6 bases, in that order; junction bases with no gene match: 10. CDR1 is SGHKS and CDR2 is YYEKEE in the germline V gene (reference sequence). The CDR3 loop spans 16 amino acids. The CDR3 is CASSFGGEWLGNEQFF. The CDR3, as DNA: TGTGCCAGCAGCTTCGGGGGGGAGTGGTTAGGCAATGAGCAGTTCTTC.

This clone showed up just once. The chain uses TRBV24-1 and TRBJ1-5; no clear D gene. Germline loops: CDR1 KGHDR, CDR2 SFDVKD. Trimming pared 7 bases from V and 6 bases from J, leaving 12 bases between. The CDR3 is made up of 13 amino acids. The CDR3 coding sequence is TGTGCCACCAGGAGAGGGTCGGGTCAGCCCCAGCATTTT. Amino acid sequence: CATRRGSGQPQHF.

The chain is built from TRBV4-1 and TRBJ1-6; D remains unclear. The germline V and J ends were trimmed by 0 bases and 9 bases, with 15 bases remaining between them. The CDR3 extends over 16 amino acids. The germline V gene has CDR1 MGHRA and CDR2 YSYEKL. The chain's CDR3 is CASSQETALSLSPLHF. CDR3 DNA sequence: TGCGCCAGCAGCCAAGAAACGGCCCTTTCACTTTCACCCCTCCACTTT.

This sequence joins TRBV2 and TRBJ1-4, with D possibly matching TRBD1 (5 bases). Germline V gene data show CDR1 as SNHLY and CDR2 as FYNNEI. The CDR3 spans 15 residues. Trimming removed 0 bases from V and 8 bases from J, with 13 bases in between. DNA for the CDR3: TGTGCCAGCAGTGAAGCAAGGGGTCAAGGGGAAAAACTGTTTTTT. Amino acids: CASSEARGQGEKLFF.

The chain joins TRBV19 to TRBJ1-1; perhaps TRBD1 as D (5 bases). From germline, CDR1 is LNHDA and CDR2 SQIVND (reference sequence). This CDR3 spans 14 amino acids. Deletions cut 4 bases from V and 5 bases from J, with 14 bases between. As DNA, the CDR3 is TGTGCCAGTAGTACCCTGAGGGGTGGAACTGAAGCTTTCTTT. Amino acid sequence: CASSTLRGGTEAFF.

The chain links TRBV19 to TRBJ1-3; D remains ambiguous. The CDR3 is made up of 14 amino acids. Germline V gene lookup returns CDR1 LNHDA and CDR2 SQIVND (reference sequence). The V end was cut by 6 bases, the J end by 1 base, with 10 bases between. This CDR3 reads CASRNSASGNTIYF. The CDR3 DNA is TGTGCCAGTAGAAACTCCGCATCTGGAAACACCATATATTTT.

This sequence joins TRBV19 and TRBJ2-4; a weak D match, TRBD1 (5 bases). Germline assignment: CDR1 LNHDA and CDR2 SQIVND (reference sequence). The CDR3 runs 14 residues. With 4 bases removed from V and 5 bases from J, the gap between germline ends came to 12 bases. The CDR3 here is CASSRRLGENIQYF. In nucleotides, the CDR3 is TGTGCCAGTAGTAGAAGGCTAGGGGAAAACATTCAGTACTTC.

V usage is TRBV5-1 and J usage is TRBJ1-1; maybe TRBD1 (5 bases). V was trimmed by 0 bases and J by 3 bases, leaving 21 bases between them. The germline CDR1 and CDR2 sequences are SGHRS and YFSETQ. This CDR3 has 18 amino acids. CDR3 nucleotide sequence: TGCGCCAGCAGCTTGGCTCGGGGTGGCAGGGCGGCGGACACTGAAGCTTTCTTT. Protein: CASSLARGGRAADTEAFF.

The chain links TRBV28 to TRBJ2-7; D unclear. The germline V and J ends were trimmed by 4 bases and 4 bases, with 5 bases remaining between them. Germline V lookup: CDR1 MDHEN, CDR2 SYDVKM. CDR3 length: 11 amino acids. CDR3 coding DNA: TGTGCCAGCAGTTCGGATTACGAGCAGTACTTC. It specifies CASSSDYEQYF. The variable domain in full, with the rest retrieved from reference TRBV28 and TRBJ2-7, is DVKVTQSSRYLVKRTGEKVFLECVQDMDHENMFWYRQDPGLGLRLIYFSYDVKMKEKGDIPEGYSVSREKKERFSLILESASTNQTSMYLCASSSDYEQYFGPGTRLTVT.

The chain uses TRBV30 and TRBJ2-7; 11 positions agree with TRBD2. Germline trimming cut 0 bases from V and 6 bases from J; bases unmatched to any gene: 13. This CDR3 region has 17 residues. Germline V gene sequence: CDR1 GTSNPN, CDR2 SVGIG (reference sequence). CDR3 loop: CAWSVLASGGLMGEQYF. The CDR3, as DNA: TGTGCCTGGAGTGTACTGGCTAGCGGGGGGCTCATGGGCGAGCAGTACTTC.

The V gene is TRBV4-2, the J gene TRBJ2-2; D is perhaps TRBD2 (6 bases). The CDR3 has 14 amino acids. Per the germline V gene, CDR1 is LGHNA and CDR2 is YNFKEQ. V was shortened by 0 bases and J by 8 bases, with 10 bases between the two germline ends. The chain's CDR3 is CASSQEGGIGELFF. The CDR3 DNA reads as TGTGCCAGCAGCCAAGAGGGCGGGATTGGGGAGCTGTTTTTT.

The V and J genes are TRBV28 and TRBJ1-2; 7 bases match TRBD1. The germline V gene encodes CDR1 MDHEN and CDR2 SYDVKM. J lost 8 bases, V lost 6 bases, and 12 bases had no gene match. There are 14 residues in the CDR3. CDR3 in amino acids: CASSPAEGAKGYTF. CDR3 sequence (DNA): TGTGCCAGCAGCCCGGCGGAGGGGGCTAAGGGCTACACCTTC.